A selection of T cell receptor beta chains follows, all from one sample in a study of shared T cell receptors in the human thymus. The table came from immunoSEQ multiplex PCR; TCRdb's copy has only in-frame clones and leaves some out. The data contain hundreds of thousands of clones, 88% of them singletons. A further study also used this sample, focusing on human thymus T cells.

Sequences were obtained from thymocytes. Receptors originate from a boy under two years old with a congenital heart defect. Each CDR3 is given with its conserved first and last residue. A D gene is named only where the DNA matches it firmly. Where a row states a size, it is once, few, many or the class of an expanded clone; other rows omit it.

CDR3aa: CAWTPLGGRGYGYTF; CDR3nt: TGTGCCTGGACCCCGCTGGGGGGGCGGGGATATGGCTACACCTTC; j_gene: TRBJ1-2; d_gene: -; abundance: -; v_gene: TRBV30
CDR3aa: CASSPGEGGRAYNEQFF; CDR3nt: TGCGCCAGCAGCCCAGGCGAAGGCGGGAGGGCCTACAATGAGCAGTTCTTC; j_gene: TRBJ2-1; d_gene: TRBD2; abundance: -; v_gene: TRBV4-1
CDR3aa: CSVGNRTGPPKNIQYF; CDR3nt: TGCAGCGTCGGGAATCGGACAGGGCCTCCCAAGAACATTCAGTACTTC; j_gene: TRBJ2-4; d_gene: TRBD1; abundance: -; v_gene: TRBV29-1
CDR3aa: CASSLATSSRLDTQYF; CDR3nt: TGTGCCAGCAGCTTGGCCACTAGCTCCCGTTTGGATACGCAGTATTTT; j_gene: TRBJ2-3; d_gene: -; abundance: -; v_gene: TRBV5-6
CDR3aa: CASSHPGLQQYF; CDR3nt: TGTGCCAGCAGCCACCCGGGACTCCAGCAGTATTTT; j_gene: TRBJ2-3; d_gene: -; abundance: -; v_gene: TRBV4-2
CDR3aa: CASSFTSGSPASGEQYF; CDR3nt: TGTGCCAGCAGCTTTACTAGCGGGAGCCCCGCCTCCGGCGAGCAGTACTTC; j_gene: TRBJ2-7; d_gene: TRBD2; abundance: -; v_gene: TRBV11-3
CDR3aa: CASRRAMHSNQPQHF; CDR3nt: TGTGCCAGCAGGCGGGCCATGCATAGCAATCAGCCCCAGCATTTT; j_gene: TRBJ1-5; d_gene: -; abundance: -; v_gene: TRBV6-5
CDR3aa: CASSVEAGRHNEQFF; CDR3nt: TGTGCCAGCAGCGTAGAAGCGGGTCGCCACAATGAGCAGTTCTTC; j_gene: TRBJ2-1; d_gene: -; abundance: -; v_gene: TRBV9
CDR3aa: CASSQLAGAVYEQYF; CDR3nt: TGTGCCAGCAGCCAACTAGCGGGAGCCGTCTACGAGCAGTACTTC; j_gene: TRBJ2-7; d_gene: TRBD2; abundance: -; v_gene: TRBV13
CDR3aa: CASSLVGKLAGDRYEQYF; CDR3nt: TGCGCCAGCAGCTTGGTAGGGAAACTAGCGGGAGACCGCTACGAGCAGTACTTC; j_gene: TRBJ2-7; d_gene: TRBD2; abundance: -; v_gene: TRBV5-1
CDR3aa: CASSQQPLGLNTGELFF; CDR3nt: TGTGCCAGCTCGCAACAACCTCTGGGGCTGAACACCGGGGAGCTGTTTTTT; j_gene: TRBJ2-2; d_gene: -; abundance: -; v_gene: TRBV18
CDR3aa: CASSGQYGQGGHEQYF; CDR3nt: TGTGCCAGCAGTGGCCAGTACGGACAGGGGGGACACGAGCAGTACTTC; j_gene: TRBJ2-7; d_gene: TRBD1; abundance: -; v_gene: TRBV27
CDR3aa: CASRLDPLVGISSYNEQFF; CDR3nt: TGTGCAAGTCGCTTAGATCCCCTAGTCGGCATAAGCTCCTACAATGAGCAGTTCTTC; j_gene: TRBJ2-1; d_gene: -; abundance: few; v_gene: TRBV12-2
CDR3aa: CASSEASGGSSYEQYF; CDR3nt: TGTGCCAGCAGTGAAGCTTCTGGCGGGAGCTCCTACGAGCAGTACTTC; j_gene: TRBJ2-7; d_gene: TRBD2; abundance: once; v_gene: TRBV6-1
CDR3aa: CAISGPGQAFSGNTIYF; CDR3nt: TGTGCCATCAGTGGCCCGGGACAGGCATTCTCTGGAAACACCATATATTTT; j_gene: TRBJ1-3; d_gene: TRBD1; abundance: -; v_gene: TRBV10-3
CDR3aa: CASIALAEQYF; CDR3nt: TGTGCCAGCATCGCGCTAGCGGAGCAGTATTTT; j_gene: TRBJ2-3; d_gene: TRBD2; abundance: -; v_gene: TRBV2
CDR3aa: CASSHRLAGGTDTQYF; CDR3nt: TGCGCCAGCAGCCATCGACTAGCGGGAGGCACAGATACGCAGTATTTT; j_gene: TRBJ2-3; d_gene: TRBD2; abundance: -; v_gene: TRBV4-3
CDR3aa: CASSLAGGRASTDTQYF; CDR3nt: TGTGCCAGCAGCTTAGCGGGCGGGAGGGCCAGCACAGATACGCAGTATTTT; j_gene: TRBJ2-3; d_gene: TRBD2; abundance: -; v_gene: TRBV7-3
CDR3aa: CASVPSTGKVLQPQHF; CDR3nt: TGTGCCAGCGTCCCCTCAACAGGGAAGGTATTACAGCCCCAGCATTTT; j_gene: TRBJ1-5; d_gene: -; abundance: -; v_gene: TRBV28
CDR3aa: CAWTGTRGRSGANVLTF; CDR3nt: TGTGCCTGGACCGGGACCCGCGGGAGGTCTGGGGCCAACGTCCTGACTTTC; j_gene: TRBJ2-6; d_gene: TRBD2; abundance: -; v_gene: TRBV30
CDR3aa: CASSLGHRNYGYTF; CDR3nt: TGTGCCAGCAGTTTAGGGCACAGGAACTATGGCTACACCTTC; j_gene: TRBJ1-2; d_gene: -; abundance: -; v_gene: TRBV28
CDR3aa: CAWVPPGRTPRVGQYF; CDR3nt: TGTGCCTGGGTACCCCCCGGGAGGACCCCGCGAGTAGGGCAGTATTTT; j_gene: TRBJ2-3; d_gene: TRBD2; abundance: -; v_gene: TRBV30
CDR3aa: CASRTDSGELFF; CDR3nt: TGTGCCAGCAGGACCGACTCCGGGGAGCTGTTTTTT; j_gene: TRBJ2-2; d_gene: -; abundance: few; v_gene: TRBV7-2
CDR3aa: CASSYTDRGNEKLFF; CDR3nt: TGTGCCAGCAGTTACACCGACAGGGGTAATGAAAAACTGTTTTTT; j_gene: TRBJ1-4; d_gene: TRBD1; abundance: -; v_gene: TRBV6-5
CDR3aa: CASRPGQAPTQYF; CDR3nt: TGTGCCAGTAGACCGGGACAGGCCCCGACCCAGTACTTC; j_gene: TRBJ2-5; d_gene: TRBD1; abundance: -; v_gene: TRBV19
CDR3aa: CASSFRDRVAETQYF; CDR3nt: TGTGCCAGTAGTTTCCGGGACAGGGTCGCCGAGACCCAGTACTTC; j_gene: TRBJ2-5; d_gene: TRBD1; abundance: -; v_gene: TRBV19
CDR3aa: CAASLTHSYNEQFF; CDR3nt: TGTGCCGCAAGCCTTACCCACTCCTACAATGAGCAGTTCTTC; j_gene: TRBJ2-1; d_gene: -; abundance: -; v_gene: TRBV30
CDR3aa: CASSPTRLEGKDNEQFF; CDR3nt: TGTGCCAGCAGCCCCACGAGGTTGGAGGGGAAGGACAATGAGCAGTTCTTC; j_gene: TRBJ2-1; d_gene: -; abundance: -; v_gene: TRBV14
CDR3aa: CASSQDRGETQYF; CDR3nt: TGTGCCAGCAGCCAAGATAGGGGCGAGACCCAGTACTTC; j_gene: TRBJ2-5; d_gene: -; abundance: -; v_gene: TRBV4-2
CDR3aa: CASSLAVRDNYEQYF; CDR3nt: TGTGCCAGCAGCTTAGCAGTCAGGGATAACTACGAGCAGTACTTC; j_gene: TRBJ2-7; d_gene: -; abundance: -; v_gene: TRBV7-8
CDR3aa: CASSLARLGGAIGDTQYF; CDR3nt: TGTGCCAGCAGCTTAGCGCGGTTAGGTGGGGCCATCGGAGATACGCAGTATTTT; j_gene: TRBJ2-3; d_gene: -; abundance: once; v_gene: TRBV7-2
CDR3aa: CASSYDGLKDTQYF; CDR3nt: TGCGCCAGCAGCTACGACGGACTCAAGGATACGCAGTATTTT; j_gene: TRBJ2-3; d_gene: -; abundance: -; v_gene: TRBV4-1
CDR3aa: CAWSVLGSDSYEQYF; CDR3nt: TGTGCCTGGAGTGTACTAGGCAGCGACTCCTACGAGCAGTACTTC; j_gene: TRBJ2-7; d_gene: -; abundance: -; v_gene: TRBV30
CDR3aa: CASSDLAGDPDTQYF; CDR3nt: TGTGCCAGCAGTGATCTAGCGGGAGATCCAGATACGCAGTATTTT; j_gene: TRBJ2-3; d_gene: TRBD2; abundance: once; v_gene: TRBV6-1
CDR3aa: CASSLLGGRALFHEQYF; CDR3nt: TGCGCCAGCAGCTTGTTGGGCGGGAGGGCCCTTTTCCACGAGCAGTACTTC; j_gene: TRBJ2-7; d_gene: TRBD2; abundance: -; v_gene: TRBV5-1
CDR3aa: CASSADRGLHYSNQPQHF; CDR3nt: TGTGCCAGCAGTGCGGACAGGGGACTCCACTATAGCAATCAGCCCCAGCATTTT; j_gene: TRBJ1-5; d_gene: TRBD1; abundance: few; v_gene: TRBV6-1
CDR3aa: CSVDWGDYGYTF; CDR3nt: TGCAGCGTTGATTGGGGAGACTATGGCTACACCTTC; j_gene: TRBJ1-2; d_gene: -; abundance: -; v_gene: TRBV29-1
CDR3aa: CASSSAGLAYNEQFF; CDR3nt: TGTGCCAGCAGCTCCGCCGGACTAGCGTACAATGAGCAGTTCTTC; j_gene: TRBJ2-1; d_gene: TRBD2; abundance: -; v_gene: TRBV9
CDR3aa: CASSQTGTANEKLFF; CDR3nt: TGCGCCAGCAGCCAAACCGGGACAGCTAATGAAAAACTGTTTTTT; j_gene: TRBJ1-4; d_gene: TRBD1; abundance: -; v_gene: TRBV4-1
CDR3aa: CARLDSNGELFF; CDR3nt: TGTGCCAGGCTAGATAGTAACGGGGAGCTGTTTTTT; j_gene: TRBJ2-2; d_gene: -; abundance: once; v_gene: TRBV6-5